Each of the 12 T cell receptor beta chains below was sequenced from the same sample in a study of CD8+CD57+ T cells in acquired aplastic anemia. Template material for TCR beta VDJ and CDR3 profiling consisted of genomic DNA. TCRdb re-called the reads with MiXCR, one entry per CDR3 protein. Found here are 400,000 to 500,000 distinct CDR3 sequences, 65% to 75% of them singletons; the top ten hold 3% to 4.5%. Sample: sorted CD4+, CD8+, or CD8+CD57+ T cells (not recorded which) from PBMCs. Receptors were obtained from a human donor in good health, serving as a control.

Many counts were recorded for this clonotype. The chain recombines TRBV6-1 with TRBJ2-5; TRBD1 is a possible D gene (6 bases). CDR1 MNHNS and CDR2 SASEGT come from the germline V gene. The CDR3 runs to 14 residues. The V end lost 6 bases, the J end lost 5 bases, and 16 bases lay between the germline ends. The CDR3: CASRVTQGGETQYF. CDR3 coding DNA: TGTGCCAGCAGGGTTACACAGGGTGGGGAGACCCAGTACTTC.

This chain joins TRBV7-9 and TRBJ2-2, with D maybe TRBD2 (6 bases). CDR3 length: 15 residues. The V gene lost 7 bases and the J gene lost 16 bases, with 28 bases spanning the gap. CDR1 is SEHNR, CDR2 FQNEAQ, per germline (reference sequence). CDR3 sequence (DNA): TGTGCCAGCACGGGGCGGGGACCCAGTACTGCGGGCCAGTTTTTT. Translation gives CASTGRGPSTAGQFF.

The chain uses TRBV5-8 and TRBJ2-1, with no clear D. The length of the CDR3 is 11 residues. Trimming pared 2 bases from V and 10 bases from J, leaving 7 bases between. Germline V lookup: CDR1 SGHTS, CDR2 YDEGEE. CDR3 sequence (DNA): TGTGCCAGCAGCTTCGCCCCAGAGCAGTTCTTC. This sequence encodes CASSFAPEQFF.

The chain carries TRBV7-2 and TRBJ2-7, with 8 bases matching TRBD1. This CDR3 has 15 residues. The ends lost 5 bases at V and 0 bases at J; junction bases unmatched: 6. The germline CDR1 and CDR2 sequences are SGHTA and FQGNSA. In nucleotides, the CDR3 is TGTGCCAGCAGCATGGACAGGGTCGCCTCCTACGAGCAGTACTTC. Translation: CASSMDRVASYEQYF.

This sequence joins TRBV4-3 and TRBJ1-1, with 12 bases lining up with TRBD1. Germline V CDR1 and CDR2: LGHNA, YSLEER. Trimming at V came to 5 bases and at J to 4 bases, leaving 5 bases not matched to a gene. The CDR3 runs 15 residues. The CDR3 reads CASSRGQGAFTEAFF. For the CDR3, the DNA is TGCGCCAGCAGCAGGGGACAGGGGGCCTTCACTGAAGCTTTCTTT.

On this clonotype itself: One end of the junction varies from germline; a read error may be responsible. The gene calls are TRBV7-9 and TRBJ2-3; TRBD2 might be the D (5 bases). CDR3 length equals 14 residues. In germline, CDR1 is SEHNR, CDR2 FQNEAQ (reference sequence). CDR3 nucleotides: TGTGCCACCAGCATCACGTCGCGGGCAGATACGCAGTATTTT. Protein: CATSITSRADTQYF.

This rearrangement joins TRBV19 to TRBJ1-2, with D maybe TRBD1 (6 bases). CDR1 is LNHDA and CDR2 is SQIVND in the germline V gene (reference sequence). Between the trimmed V and J ends, which lost 9 bases and 1 base, there was a span of 18 bases. CDR3 length: 15 amino acids. CDR3 bases: TGTGCCAGCAGTCCGGACCAGGGGATTAACTATGGCTACACCTTC. Translation: CASSPDQGINYGYTF.

The chain employs TRBV19 and TRBJ1-6; D remains ambiguous. V lost 4 bases and J lost 7, with 17 bases in between. The CDR3 runs 16 residues. Per the germline V gene, CDR1 is LNHDA and CDR2 is SQIVND (reference sequence). This CDR3 reads CASSKVGSGYNSPLHF. CDR3 nucleotide sequence: TGTGCCAGTAGTAAAGTAGGCAGCGGGTACAATTCACCCCTCCACTTT.

With respect to this clonotype: Given a much more abundant clone one base away, this may be a read error. The chain couples TRBV6-2 or TRBV6-3 to TRBJ1-3; D uncertain. V was shortened by 4 bases and J by 9 bases, with 16 bases between the two germline ends. This CDR3 spans 14 amino acids. CDR1 and CDR2 (germline): MNHEY, SVGEGT. The CDR3 region is CASSWGYPASTIYF. The CDR3 bases are TGTGCCAGCAGTTGGGGATATCCGGCGTCCACCATATATTTT.

The chain has TRBV12-3 or TRBV12-4 and TRBJ1-6, with a tentative D call TRBD1 (5 bases). The V gene lost 5 bases and the J gene lost 0 bases, with 17 bases spanning the gap. The CDR3 is 18 amino acids. CDR3 nucleotide sequence: TGTGCCAGCAGTCCTAACCGGGACCCGAGCTCCTATAATTCACCCCTCCACTTT. This sequence encodes CASSPNRDPSSYNSPLHF.

The chain uses TRBV12-3 or TRBV12-4 and TRBJ1-6; the match to TRBD1 covers 7 bases. Germline trimming cut 9 bases from V and 8 bases from J; bases unmatched to any gene: 13. This CDR3 has 15 amino acids. DNA for the CDR3: TGTGCCAGTTCCCTCTCTCCCCAGGGGGATTCACCCCTCCACTTT. This codes for CASSLSPQGDSPLHF.

Details on this clonotype: The conserved phenylalanine or tryptophan is not found at the CDR3 terminus, so this likely reflects a read error. The DNA is left out, because the CDR3 cannot be placed on it with certainty; the CDR3 is given as TCRdb lists it. The CDR3 protein is CASSPQAG. This sequence joins TRBV5-1 and TRBJ2-1; the tabulated D call, TRBD2, remains unverified against the DNA. The CDR3 is 8 amino acids long, termini counted. Looked up from germline, CDR1 is SGHRS and CDR2 is YFSETQ.